The source of this T cell receptor beta chain is a study of T cell responses to AZD1222 COVID-19 vaccine. Overall study results and limits: In all cases, repertoires were sampled only after the peak T cell response. Unmutated variant regions are reportedly targeted by nearly half of spike-specific TCRs.

CDR1 and CDR2 (germline): LNHDA, SQIVND (reference sequence). CDR3 size: 15 residues. J lost 2 bases, V lost 5 bases, and 7 bases had no gene match. The method was immunoSEQ multiplex PCR; TCRdb's version includes in-frame clones alone and lacks a portion of them. Here the sample spans about 75,000 clones, about 91% being singletons. With respect to this clone: The antigen remains undetermined.

The chain combines TRBV19 with TRBJ2-7, with 9 bases lining up with TRBD1. Sample: peripheral blood, taken 28 days after the second dose of the MenACWY control vaccine. The TCR comes from an adult who received the MenACWY meningococcal vaccine as a control. The CDR3 loop is CASSGARDRAYEQYF. The CDR3, as DNA: TGTGCCAGTAGTGGCGCCCGGGACAGGGCCTACGAGCAGTACTTC.